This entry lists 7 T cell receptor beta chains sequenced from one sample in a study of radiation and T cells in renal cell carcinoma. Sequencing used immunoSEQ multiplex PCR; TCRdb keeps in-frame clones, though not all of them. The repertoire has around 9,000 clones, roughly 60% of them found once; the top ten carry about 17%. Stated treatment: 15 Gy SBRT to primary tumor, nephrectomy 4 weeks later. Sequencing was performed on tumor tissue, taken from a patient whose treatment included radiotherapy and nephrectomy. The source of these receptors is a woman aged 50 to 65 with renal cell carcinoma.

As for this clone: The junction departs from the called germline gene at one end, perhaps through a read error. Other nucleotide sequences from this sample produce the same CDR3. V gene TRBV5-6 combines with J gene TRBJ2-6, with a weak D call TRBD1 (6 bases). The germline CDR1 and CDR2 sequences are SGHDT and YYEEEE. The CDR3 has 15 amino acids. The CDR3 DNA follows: TGTGCCAGCAGCTTCAGGGGATCTGGGGCCAACGTTCTGACTTTC. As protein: CASSFRGSGANVLTF.

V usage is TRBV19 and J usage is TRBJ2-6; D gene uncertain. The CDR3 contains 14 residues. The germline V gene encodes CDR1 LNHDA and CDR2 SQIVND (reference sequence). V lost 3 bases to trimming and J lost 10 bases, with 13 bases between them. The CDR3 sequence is CASSIMTPPNVLTF. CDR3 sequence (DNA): TGTGCCAGTAGTATTATGACTCCCCCTAACGTCCTGACTTTC.

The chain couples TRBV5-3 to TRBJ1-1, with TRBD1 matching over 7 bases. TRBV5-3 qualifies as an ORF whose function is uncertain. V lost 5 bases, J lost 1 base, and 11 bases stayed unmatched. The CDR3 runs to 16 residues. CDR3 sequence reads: CARSFTRGGGNTEAFF. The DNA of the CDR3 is TGTGCCAGAAGTTTTACCCGAGGGGGCGGGAACACTGAAGCTTTCTTT.

The CDR3, as DNA: TGTGCCAGCAGAGAACTAGCGGGGGGCCCCTACGAGCAGTACTTC. This sequence encodes CASRELAGGPYEQYF. The V gene is TRBV6-1, the J gene TRBJ2-7, with TRBD2 matching 12 bases. Germline V lookup: CDR1 MNHNS, CDR2 SASEGT. The V gene end was trimmed by 6 bases and the J gene end by 2 bases; junction bases not matched to a gene: 5. The CDR3 has 15 amino acids.

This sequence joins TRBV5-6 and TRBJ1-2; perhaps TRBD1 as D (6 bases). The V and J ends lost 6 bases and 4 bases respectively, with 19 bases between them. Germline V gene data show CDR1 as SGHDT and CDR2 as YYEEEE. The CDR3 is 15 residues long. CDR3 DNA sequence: TGTGCCAGCATCCTTTCCGCGGGGGCTCGCTATGGCTACACCTTC. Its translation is CASILSAGARYGYTF.

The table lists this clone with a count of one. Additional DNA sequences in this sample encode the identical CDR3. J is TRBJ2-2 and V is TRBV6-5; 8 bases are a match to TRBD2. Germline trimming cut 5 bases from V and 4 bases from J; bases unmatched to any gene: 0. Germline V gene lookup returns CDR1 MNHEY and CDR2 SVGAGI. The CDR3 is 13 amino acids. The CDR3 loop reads CASSLAGTGELFF. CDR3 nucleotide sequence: TGTGCCAGCAGTCTAGCGGGCACCGGGGAGCTGTTTTTT.

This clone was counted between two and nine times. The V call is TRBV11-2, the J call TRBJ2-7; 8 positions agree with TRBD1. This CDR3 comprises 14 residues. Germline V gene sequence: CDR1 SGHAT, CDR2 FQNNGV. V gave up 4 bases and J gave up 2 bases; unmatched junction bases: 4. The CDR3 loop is CASSSGGIAYEQYF. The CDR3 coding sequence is TGTGCCAGCAGCTCAGGGGGCATCGCCTACGAGCAGTACTTC.